This T cell receptor (beta chain) was recorded in a study of spatial heterogeneity in lung cancer. Study context: The mean occurrence of each unique TCR and UMI combination in raw reads exceeded eight.

TCRdb itself ran the 5' RACE reads through MiXCR, one entry per CDR3 protein. The sample consists of about 92,000 distinct CDR3 sequences, approximately 12% of them appearing once. This clonotype came up a few times. Its target is unknown. Study-wide findings and caveats: Whereas they appeared in blood less at follow-up, ubiquitous expanded tumor TCRs appeared there more at resection.

The CDR3 covers 14 residues. Looked up from germline, CDR1 is SGHRS and CDR2 is YFSETQ. V shed 4 bases and J 5 bases; nucleotides not matched to a gene: 7. Specified time point: sample taken at primary tumor resection. Whole RNA came from tumor, nontumor lung or frozen PBMC and was sequenced without being sorted. V gene TRBV5-1 combines with J gene TRBJ2-7; 9 nucleotides align to TRBD2. This clonotype was obtained from a male donor with early-stage non-small cell lung cancer. This specimen was PBMCs, taken at surgery. CDR3 sequence: CASSPERLADEQYF. The DNA of the CDR3 is TGCGCCAGCAGCCCGGAACGACTAGCGGACGAGCAGTACTTC.